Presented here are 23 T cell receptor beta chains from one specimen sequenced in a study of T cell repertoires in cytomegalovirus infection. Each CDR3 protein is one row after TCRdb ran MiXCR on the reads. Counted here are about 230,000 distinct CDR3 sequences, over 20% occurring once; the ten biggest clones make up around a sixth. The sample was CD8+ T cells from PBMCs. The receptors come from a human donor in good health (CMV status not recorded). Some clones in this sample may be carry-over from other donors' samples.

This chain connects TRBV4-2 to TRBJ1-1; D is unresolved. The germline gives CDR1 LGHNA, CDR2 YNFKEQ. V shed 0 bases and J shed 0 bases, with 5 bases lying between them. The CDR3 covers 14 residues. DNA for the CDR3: TGTGCCAGCAGCCAAGAAAACGTGAACACTGAAGCTTTCTTT. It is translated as CASSQENVNTEAFF.

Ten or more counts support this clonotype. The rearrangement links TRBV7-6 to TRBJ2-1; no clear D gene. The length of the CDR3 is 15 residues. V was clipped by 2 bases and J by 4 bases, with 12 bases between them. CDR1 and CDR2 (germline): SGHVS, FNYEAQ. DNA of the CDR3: TGTGCCAGCAGCTTAAACGCTAACCTTTACAATGAGCAGTTCTTC. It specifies CASSLNANLYNEQFF.

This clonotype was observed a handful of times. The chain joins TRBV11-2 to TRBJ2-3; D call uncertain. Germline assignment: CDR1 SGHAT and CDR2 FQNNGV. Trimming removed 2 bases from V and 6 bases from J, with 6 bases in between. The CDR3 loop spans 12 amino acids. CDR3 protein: CASSLMVDTQYF. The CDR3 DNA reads TGTGCCAGCAGCTTAATGGTCGATACGCAGTATTTT. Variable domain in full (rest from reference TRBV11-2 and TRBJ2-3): EAGVAQSPRYKIIEKRQSVAFWCNPISGHATLYWYQQILGQGPKLLIQFQNNGVVDDSQLPKDRFSAERLKGVDSTLKIQPAKLEDSAVYLCASSLMVDTQYFGPGTRLTVL.

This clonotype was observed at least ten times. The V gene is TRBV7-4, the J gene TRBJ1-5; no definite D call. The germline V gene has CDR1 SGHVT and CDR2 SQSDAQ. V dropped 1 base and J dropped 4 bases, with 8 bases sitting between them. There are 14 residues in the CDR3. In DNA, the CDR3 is TGTGCCAGCAGCTTAGGTCTCGCGAATCAGCCCCAGCATTTT. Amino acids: CASSLGLANQPQHF.

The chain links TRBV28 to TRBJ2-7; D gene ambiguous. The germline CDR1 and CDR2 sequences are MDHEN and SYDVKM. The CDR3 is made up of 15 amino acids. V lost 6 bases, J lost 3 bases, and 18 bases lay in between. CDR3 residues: CASSRLGPADYEQYF. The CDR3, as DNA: TGTGCCAGCAGCCGCCTCGGGCCGGCCGACTACGAGCAGTACTTC.

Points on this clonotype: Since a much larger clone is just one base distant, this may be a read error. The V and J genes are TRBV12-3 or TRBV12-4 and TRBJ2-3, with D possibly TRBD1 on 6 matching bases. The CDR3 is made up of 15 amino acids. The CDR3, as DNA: TGTGCCAGCAGTCCCACAGGGCTAGTCCCAGATACGCATTATTTT. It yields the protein CASSPTGLVPDTHYF.

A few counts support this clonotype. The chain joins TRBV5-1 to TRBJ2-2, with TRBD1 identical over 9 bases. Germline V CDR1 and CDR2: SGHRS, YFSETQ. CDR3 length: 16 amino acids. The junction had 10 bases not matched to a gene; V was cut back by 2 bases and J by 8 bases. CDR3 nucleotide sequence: TGCGCCAGCAGCTTAATTGCCGGGACAGGGACTGGGGAGCTGTTTTTT. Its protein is CASSLIAGTGTGELFF.

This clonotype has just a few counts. The CDR3, as DNA: TGTGCCAGCAGTTCGAGACCAGGGGGTGAATTGGGAACTGAAGCTTTCTTT. As protein: CASSSRPGGELGTEAFF. The chain couples TRBV28 to TRBJ1-1; TRBD1 matches at 7 bases. The trim removed 4 bases at V and 5 bases at J, leaving 16 bases unmatched. Germline-derived CDR1 and CDR2 are MDHEN and SYDVKM. This CDR3 spans 17 amino acids.

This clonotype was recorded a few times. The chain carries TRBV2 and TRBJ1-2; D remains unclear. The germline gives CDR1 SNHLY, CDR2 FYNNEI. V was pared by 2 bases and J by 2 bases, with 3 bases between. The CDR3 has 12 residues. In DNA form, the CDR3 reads TGTGCCAGCAGTGAAACCAACTATGGCTACACCTTC. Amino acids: CASSETNYGYTF.

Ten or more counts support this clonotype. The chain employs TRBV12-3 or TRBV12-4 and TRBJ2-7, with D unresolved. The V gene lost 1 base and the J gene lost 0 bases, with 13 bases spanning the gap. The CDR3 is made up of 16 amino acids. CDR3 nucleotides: TGTGCCAGCAGTTTAGGAGGTGGGTCTTACTCCTACGAGCAGTACTTC. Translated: CASSLGGGSYSYEQYF.

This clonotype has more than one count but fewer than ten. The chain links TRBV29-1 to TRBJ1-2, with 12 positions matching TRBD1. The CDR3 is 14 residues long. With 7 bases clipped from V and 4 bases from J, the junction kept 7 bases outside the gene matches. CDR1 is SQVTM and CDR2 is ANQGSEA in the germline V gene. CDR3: CSAPGTGGGYGYTF. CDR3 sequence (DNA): TGCAGCGCCCCCGGGACAGGGGGCGGCTATGGCTACACCTTC.

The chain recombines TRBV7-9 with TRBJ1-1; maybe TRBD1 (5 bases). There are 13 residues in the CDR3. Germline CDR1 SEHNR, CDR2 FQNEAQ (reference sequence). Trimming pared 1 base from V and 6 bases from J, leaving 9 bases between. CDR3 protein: CASSLEGSPEAFF. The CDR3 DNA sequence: TGTGCCAGCAGCTTAGAGGGGTCTCCTGAAGCTTTCTTT.

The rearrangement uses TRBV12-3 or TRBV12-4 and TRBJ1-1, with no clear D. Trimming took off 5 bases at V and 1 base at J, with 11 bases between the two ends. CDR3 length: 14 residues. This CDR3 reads CASSTRTENTEAFF. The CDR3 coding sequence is TGTGCCAGCAGTACCCGGACGGAGAACACTGAAGCTTTCTTT.

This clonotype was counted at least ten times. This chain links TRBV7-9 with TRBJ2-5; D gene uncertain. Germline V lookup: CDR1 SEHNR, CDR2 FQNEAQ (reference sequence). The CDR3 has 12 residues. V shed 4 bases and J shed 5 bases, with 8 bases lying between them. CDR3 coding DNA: TGTGCCAGCAGCTCCATCCTGGAGACCCAGTACTTC. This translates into CASSSILETQYF.

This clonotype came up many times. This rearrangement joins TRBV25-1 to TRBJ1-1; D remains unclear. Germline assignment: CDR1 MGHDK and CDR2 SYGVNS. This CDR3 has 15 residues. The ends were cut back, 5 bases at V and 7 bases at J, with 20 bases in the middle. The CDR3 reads CASSRPQVPWGEAFF. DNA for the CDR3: TGTGCCAGCAGTAGGCCGCAGGTCCCATGGGGTGAAGCTTTCTTT.

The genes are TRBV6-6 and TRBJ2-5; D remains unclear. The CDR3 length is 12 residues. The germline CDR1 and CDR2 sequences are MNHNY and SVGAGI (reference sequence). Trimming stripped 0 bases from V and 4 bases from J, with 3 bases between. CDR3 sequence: CASSYSIETQYF. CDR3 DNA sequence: TGTGCCAGCAGTTACTCGATAGAGACCCAGTACTTC.

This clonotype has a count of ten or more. Here the CDR3 DNA reads TGTGCCAGCAGCTTCCGTAGGAGCGGGGTCTCCTACGAGCAGTACTTC. It codes for CASSFRRSGVSYEQYF. This rearrangement joins TRBV7-2 to TRBJ2-7, with 7 bases identical to TRBD2. The CDR3 runs to 16 residues. V was clipped by 3 bases and J by 0 bases; unmatched bases: 8. Germline V CDR1 and CDR2: SGHTA, FQGNSA.

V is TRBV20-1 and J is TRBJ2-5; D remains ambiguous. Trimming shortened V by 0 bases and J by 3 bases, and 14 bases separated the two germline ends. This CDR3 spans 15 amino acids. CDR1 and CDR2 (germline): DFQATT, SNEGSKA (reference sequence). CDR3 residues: CSARDPWAPEETQYF. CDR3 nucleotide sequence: TGCAGTGCTAGAGATCCTTGGGCCCCCGAAGAGACCCAGTACTTC.

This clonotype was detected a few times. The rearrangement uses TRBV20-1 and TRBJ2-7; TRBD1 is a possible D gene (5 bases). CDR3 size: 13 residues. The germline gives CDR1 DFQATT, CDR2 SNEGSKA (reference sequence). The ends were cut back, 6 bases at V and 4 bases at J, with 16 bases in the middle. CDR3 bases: TGCAGTGCCGGGCCCAGGGTACAGTACGAGCAGTACTTC. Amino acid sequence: CSAGPRVQYEQYF.

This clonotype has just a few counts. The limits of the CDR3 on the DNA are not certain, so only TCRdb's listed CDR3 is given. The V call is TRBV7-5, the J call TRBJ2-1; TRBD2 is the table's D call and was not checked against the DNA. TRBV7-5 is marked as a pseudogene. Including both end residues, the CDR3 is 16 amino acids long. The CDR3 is CISVPEALAGVNEQFF.

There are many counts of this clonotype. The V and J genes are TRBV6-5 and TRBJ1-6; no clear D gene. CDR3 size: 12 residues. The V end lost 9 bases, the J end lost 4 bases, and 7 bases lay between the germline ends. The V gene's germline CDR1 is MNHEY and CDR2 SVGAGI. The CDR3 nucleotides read TGTGCCAGTACAGATTATAATTCACCCCTCCACTTT. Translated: CASTDYNSPLHF.

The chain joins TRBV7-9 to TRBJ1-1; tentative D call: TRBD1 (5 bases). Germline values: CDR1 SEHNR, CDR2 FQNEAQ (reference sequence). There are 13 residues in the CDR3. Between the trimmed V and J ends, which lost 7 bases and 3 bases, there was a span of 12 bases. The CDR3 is CASTVLGDTEAFF. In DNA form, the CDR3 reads TGTGCCAGCACCGTTCTAGGGGACACTGAAGCTTTCTTT.

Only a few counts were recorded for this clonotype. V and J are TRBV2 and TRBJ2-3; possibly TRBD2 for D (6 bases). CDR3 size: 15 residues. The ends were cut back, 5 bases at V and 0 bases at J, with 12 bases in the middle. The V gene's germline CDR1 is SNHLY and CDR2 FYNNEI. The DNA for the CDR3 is TGTGCCAGCAGTATACCGGGGGACAGCACAGATACGCAGTATTTT. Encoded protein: CASSIPGDSTDTQYF.